The rows below give T cell receptor beta chains drawn from one sample of a study of T cells expressing NK-cell markers. TCRdb re-called the 5' RACE reads and shows each CDR3 protein once, DNA omitted. In total, the table holds some 440,000 distinct CDR3 sequences. Sequenced material: blood T cells: a sorted CD56 or NKG2C T cell subset, CD4+ or CD8+ T cells, or bulk PBMC T cells (not recorded which). The receptors shown here come from a woman aged 50 to 65 in good health. Each CDR3 is given with its conserved first and last residue.

v_call: TRBV5-6
j_call: TRBJ2-4
cdr3_aa: CASSFSSKNIQYF

v_call: TRBV7-2
j_call: TRBJ2-1
cdr3_aa: CASSLVSLNEQFF

v_call: TRBV5-1
j_call: TRBJ2-1
cdr3_aa: CASSLGDHNNEQFF

v_call: TRBV29-1
j_call: TRBJ1-1
cdr3_aa: CSVRGLSTEAFF

v_call: TRBV12-3/TRBV12-4
j_call: TRBJ1-5
cdr3_aa: CASSLALGLEQPQHF

v_call: TRBV6-5
j_call: TRBJ2-1
cdr3_aa: CASSRGGGKSGPYNEQFF

v_call: TRBV13
j_call: TRBJ2-1
cdr3_aa: CASSLGLAAKGEQFF

v_call: TRBV27
j_call: TRBJ1-3
cdr3_aa: CASRGAGSGNTIYF

v_call: TRBV2
j_call: TRBJ2-5
cdr3_aa: CASSAVGSGSETQYF

v_call: TRBV29-1
j_call: TRBJ2-1
cdr3_aa: CSVEEGLASNEQFF

v_call: TRBV24-1
j_call: TRBJ2-2
cdr3_aa: CATRGGGELFF

v_call: TRBV29-1
j_call: TRBJ1-5
cdr3_aa: CTDPLLGQINQPQHF

v_call: TRBV24-1
j_call: TRBJ2-5
cdr3_aa: CATSAPTELWETQYF